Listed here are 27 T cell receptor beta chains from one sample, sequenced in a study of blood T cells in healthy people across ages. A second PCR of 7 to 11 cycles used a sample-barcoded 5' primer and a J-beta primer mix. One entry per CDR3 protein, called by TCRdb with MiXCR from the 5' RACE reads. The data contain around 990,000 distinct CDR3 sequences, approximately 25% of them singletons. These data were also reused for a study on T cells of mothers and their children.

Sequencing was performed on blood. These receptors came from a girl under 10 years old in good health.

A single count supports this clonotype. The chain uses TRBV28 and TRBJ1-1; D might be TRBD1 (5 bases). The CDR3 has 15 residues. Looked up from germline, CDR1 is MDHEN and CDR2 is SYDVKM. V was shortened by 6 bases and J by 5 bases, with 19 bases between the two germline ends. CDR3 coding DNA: TGTGCCAGCAGCCCTACGGGGGGAGTGAGAACTGAAGCTTTCTTT. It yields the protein CASSPTGGVRTEAFF.

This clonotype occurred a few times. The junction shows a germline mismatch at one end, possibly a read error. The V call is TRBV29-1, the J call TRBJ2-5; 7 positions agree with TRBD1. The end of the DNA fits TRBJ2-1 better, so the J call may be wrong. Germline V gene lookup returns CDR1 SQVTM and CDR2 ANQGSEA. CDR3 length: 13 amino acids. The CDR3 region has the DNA TGCAGCGTGCCCGGGACAGATTACAATAAGCAGTTCTTC. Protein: CSVPGTDYNKQFF.

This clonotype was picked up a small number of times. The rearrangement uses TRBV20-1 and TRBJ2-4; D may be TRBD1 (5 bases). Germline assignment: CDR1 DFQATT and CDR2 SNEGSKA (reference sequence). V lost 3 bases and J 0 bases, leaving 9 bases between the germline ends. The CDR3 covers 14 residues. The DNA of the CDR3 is TGCAGTGCTAGTCAGGGATTAGCCAAAAACATTCAGTACTTC. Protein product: CSASQGLAKNIQYF.

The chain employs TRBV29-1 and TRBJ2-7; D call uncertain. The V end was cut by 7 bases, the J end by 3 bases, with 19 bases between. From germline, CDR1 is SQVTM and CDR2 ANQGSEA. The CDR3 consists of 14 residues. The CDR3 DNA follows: TGCAGCGCCGAAGGTCAGGAAGAGAGCTACGAGCAGTACTTC. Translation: CSAEGQEESYEQYF.

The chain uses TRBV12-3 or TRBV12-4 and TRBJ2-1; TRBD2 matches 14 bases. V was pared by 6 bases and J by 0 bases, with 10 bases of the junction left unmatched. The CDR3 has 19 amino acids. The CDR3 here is CASRPGLAGGRSSYNEQFF. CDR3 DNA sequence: TGTGCCAGCAGACCAGGACTAGCGGGGGGACGTAGCTCCTACAATGAGCAGTTCTTC.

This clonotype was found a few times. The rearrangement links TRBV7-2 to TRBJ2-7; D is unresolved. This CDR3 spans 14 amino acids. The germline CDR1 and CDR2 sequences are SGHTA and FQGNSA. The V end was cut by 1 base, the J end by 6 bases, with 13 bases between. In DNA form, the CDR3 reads TGTGCCAGCAGCTTAGTAGTTTATCTCACCGAGCAGTACTTC. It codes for CASSLVVYLTEQYF.

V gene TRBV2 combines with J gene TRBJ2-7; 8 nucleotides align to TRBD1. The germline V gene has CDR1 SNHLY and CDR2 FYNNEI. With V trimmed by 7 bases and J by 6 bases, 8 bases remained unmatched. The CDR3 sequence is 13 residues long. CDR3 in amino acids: CASKRTGTSEQYF. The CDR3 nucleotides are TGTGCCAGCAAGAGGACAGGGACGAGCGAGCAGTACTTC. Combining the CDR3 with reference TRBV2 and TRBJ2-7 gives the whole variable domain EPEVTQTPSHQVTQMGQEVILRCVPISNHLYFYWYRQILGQKVEFLVSFYNNEISEKSEIFDDQFSVERPDGSNFTLKIRSTKLEDSAMYFCASKRTGTSEQYFGPGTRLTVT.

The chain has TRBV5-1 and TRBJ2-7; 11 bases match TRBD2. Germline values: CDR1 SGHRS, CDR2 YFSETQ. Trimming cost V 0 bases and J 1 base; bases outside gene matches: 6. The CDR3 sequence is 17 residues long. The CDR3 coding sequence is TGCGCCAGCAGCTTGGAAACTAGCGGGAGTATTTCCTACGAGCAGTACTTC. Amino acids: CASSLETSGSISYEQYF.

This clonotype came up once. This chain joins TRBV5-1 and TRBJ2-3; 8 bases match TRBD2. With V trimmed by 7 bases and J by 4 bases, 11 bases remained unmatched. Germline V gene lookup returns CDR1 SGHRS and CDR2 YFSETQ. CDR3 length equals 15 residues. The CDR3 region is CASRELAGTSDTQYF. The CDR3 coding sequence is TGCGCCAGCCGCGAATTAGCGGGGACCTCAGATACGCAGTATTTT.

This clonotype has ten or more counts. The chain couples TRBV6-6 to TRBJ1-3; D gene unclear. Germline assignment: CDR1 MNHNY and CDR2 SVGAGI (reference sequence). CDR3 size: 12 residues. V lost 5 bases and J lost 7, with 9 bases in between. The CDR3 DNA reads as TGTGCCAGCAGTGGCGGAGGTAACACCATATATTTT. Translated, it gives CASSGGGNTIYF.

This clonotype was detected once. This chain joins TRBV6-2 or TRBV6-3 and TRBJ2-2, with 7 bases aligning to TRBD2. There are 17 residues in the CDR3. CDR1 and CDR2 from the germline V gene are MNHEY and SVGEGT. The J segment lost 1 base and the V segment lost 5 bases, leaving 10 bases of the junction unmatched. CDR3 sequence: CASSAILSGENTGELFF. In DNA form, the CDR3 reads TGTGCCAGCAGTGCCATCCTGAGCGGGGAGAACACCGGGGAGCTGTTTTTT.

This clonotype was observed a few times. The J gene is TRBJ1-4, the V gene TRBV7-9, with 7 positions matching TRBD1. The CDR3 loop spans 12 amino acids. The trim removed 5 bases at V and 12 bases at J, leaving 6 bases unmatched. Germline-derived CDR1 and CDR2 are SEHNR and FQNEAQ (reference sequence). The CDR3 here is CASSPRGTELFF. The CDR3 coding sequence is TGTGCCAGCAGCCCACGTGGGACAGAACTGTTTTTT.

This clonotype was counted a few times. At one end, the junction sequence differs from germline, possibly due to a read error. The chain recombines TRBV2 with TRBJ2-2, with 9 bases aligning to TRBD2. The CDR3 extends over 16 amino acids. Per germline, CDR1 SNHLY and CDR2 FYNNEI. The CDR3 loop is CASIEMAGGTTGELFF. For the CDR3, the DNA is TGTGCCAGCATTGAAATGGCGGGAGGGACAACCGGGGAGCTGTTTTTT.

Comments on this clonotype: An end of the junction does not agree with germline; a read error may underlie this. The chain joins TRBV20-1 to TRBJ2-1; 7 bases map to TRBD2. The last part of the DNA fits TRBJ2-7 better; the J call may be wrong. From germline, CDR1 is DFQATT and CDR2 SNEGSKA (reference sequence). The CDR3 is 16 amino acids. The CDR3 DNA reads TGCAGTGGGGGGACTTTGCGGGAGACGAGCTCCTACAAGCAGTACTTC. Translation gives CSGGTLRETSSYKQYF.

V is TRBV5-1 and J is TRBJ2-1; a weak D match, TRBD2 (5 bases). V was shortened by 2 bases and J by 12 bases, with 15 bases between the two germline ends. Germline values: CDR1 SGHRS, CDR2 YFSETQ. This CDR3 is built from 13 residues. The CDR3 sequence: CASSFGVGIRQFF. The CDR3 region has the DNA TGCGCCAGCAGCTTCGGGGTCGGGATAAGGCAGTTCTTC. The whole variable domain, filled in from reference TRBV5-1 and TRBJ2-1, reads KAGVTQTPRYLIKTRGQQVTLSCSPISGHRSVSWYQQTPGQGLQFLFEYFSETQRNKGNFPGRFSGRQFSNSRSEMNVSTLELGDSALYLCASSFGVGIRQFFGPGTRLTVL.

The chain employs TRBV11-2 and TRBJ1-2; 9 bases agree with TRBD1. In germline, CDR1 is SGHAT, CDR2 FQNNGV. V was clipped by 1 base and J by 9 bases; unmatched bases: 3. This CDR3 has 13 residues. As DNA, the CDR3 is TGTGCCAGCAGCTTAGCCGGGACAGGGAGCTACACCTTC. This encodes CASSLAGTGSYTF.

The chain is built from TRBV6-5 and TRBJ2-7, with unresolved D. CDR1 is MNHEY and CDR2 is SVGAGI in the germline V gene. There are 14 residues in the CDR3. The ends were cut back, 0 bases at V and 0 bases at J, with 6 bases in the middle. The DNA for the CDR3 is TGTGCCAGCAGTTACTCATGGAGCTCCTACGAGCAGTACTTC. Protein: CASSYSWSSYEQYF.

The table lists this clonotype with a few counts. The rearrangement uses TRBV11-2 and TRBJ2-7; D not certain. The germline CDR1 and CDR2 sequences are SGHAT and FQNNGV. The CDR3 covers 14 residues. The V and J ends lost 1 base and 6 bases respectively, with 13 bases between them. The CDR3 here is CASSLGGWGSEQYF. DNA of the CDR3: TGTGCCAGCAGCTTAGGAGGTTGGGGTAGCGAGCAGTACTTC.

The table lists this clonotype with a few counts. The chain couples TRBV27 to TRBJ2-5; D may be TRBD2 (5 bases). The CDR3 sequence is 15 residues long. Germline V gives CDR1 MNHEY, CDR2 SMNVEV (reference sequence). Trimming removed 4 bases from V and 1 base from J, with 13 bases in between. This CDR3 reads CASSSFRGPQETQYF. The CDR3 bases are TGTGCCAGCAGTTCGTTCCGGGGTCCCCAAGAGACCCAGTACTTC.

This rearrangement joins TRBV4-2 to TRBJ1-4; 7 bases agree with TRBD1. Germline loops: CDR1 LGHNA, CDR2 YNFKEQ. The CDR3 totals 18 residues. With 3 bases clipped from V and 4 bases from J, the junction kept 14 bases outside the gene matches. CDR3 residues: CASSQSRDSDTNNEKLFF. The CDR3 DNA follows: TGTGCCAGCAGCCAGTCCCGGGACAGTGACACTAATAATGAAAAACTGTTTTTT.

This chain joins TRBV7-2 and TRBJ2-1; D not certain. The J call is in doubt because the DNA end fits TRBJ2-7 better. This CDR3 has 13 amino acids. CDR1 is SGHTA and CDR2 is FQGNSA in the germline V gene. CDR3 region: CASRDLRSYEQYF. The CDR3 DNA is TGTGCCAGCAGGGACCTCCGAAGCTACGAGCAGTACTTC.

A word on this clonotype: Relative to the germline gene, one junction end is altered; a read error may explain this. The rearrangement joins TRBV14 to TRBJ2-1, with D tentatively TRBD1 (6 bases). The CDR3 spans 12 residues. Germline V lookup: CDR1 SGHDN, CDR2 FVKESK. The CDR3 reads CAGSRAGDEQFF. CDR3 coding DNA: TGTGCCGGCAGCCGCGCAGGGGATGAGCAGTTCTTC.

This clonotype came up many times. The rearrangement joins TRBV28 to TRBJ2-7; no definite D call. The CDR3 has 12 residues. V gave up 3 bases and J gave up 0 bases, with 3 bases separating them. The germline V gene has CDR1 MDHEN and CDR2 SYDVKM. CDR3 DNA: TGTGCCAGCAGTTTCCGCTCCTACGAGCAGTACTTC. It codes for CASSFRSYEQYF.

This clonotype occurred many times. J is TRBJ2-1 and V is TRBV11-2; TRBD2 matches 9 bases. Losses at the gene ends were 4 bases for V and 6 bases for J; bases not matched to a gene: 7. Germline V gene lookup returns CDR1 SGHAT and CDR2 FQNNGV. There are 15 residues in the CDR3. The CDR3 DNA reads TGTGCCAGCAGCTCTCTGACTAGCGGCTCCAATGAGCAGTTCTTC. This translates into CASSSLTSGSNEQFF.

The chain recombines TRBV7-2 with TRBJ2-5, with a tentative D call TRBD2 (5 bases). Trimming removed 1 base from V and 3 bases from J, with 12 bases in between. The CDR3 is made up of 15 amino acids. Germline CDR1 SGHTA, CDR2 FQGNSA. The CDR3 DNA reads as TGTGCCAGCAGCTTAGTTCCGGGGTGGGAAGAGACCCAGTACTTC. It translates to CASSLVPGWEETQYF.

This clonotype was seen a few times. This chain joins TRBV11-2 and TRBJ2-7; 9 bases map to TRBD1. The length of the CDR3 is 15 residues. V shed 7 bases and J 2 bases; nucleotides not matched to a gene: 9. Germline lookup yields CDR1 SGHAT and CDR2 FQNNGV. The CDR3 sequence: CASTRTGQGAYEQYF. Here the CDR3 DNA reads TGTGCCAGCACTCGAACGGGACAGGGAGCCTACGAGCAGTACTTC.

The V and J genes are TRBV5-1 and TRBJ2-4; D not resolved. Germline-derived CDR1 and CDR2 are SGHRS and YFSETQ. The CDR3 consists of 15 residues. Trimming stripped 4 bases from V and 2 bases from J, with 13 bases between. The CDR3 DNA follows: TGCGCCAGCAGCCCCGGTGTCGAGTCCAAAAACATTCAGTACTTC. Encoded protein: CASSPGVESKNIQYF.